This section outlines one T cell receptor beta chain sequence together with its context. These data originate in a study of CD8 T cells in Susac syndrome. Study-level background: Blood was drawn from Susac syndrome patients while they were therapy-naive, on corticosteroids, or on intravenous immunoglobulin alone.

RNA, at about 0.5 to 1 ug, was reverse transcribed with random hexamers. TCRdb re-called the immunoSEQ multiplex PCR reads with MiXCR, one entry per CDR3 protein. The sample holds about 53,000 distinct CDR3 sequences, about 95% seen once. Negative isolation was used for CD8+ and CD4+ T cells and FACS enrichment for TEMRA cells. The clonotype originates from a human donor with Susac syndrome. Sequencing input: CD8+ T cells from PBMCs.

CDR3 nucleotides: TGTGCCAGCAGCCAAGATGACCAACTTTCCGAGCAGTACTTC. Translation: CASSQDDQLSEQYF. V gene TRBV14 combines with J gene TRBJ2-7; D unclear. This CDR3 region has 14 residues. Germline V CDR1 and CDR2: SGHDN, FVKESK. V was clipped by 0 bases and J by 6 bases, with 12 bases between them.